A single sample is the source of the 23 T cell receptor beta chains below, sequenced in a study of lymphopenia after photon versus proton radiotherapy. Using immunoSEQ multiplex PCR, the repertoire was profiled, and TCRdb retains in-frame clones only, with some absent. The repertoire holds roughly 18,000 clones, 70% to 90% seen once, with less than 12% in the top ten. Sample: peripheral blood, taken from a patient treated with proton-based radiotherapy. These receptors came from a man between 65 and 85 years old with pancreatic cancer.

The V gene is TRBV30, the J gene TRBJ1-5; possible D gene TRBD1, 5 bases. The V gene lost 2 bases and the J gene lost 6 bases, with 14 bases spanning the gap. The CDR3 is made up of 14 amino acids. Germline V gives CDR1 GTSNPN, CDR2 SVGIG (reference sequence). The CDR3 region is CAWSQWQGGQPQHF. CDR3 coding DNA: TGTGCCTGGAGTCAGTGGCAGGGAGGTCAGCCCCAGCATTTT.

V is TRBV5-1 and J is TRBJ1-1, with D possibly TRBD1 on 5 matching bases. The CDR3 covers 15 residues. Trimming pared 3 bases from V and 1 base from J, leaving 13 bases between. Germline-derived CDR1 and CDR2 are SGHRS and YFSETQ. In nucleotides, the CDR3 is TGCGCCAGCAGCTCTTCCGGGACGGGGAACACTGAAGCTTTCTTT. It specifies CASSSSGTGNTEAFF.

The chain couples TRBV29-1 to TRBJ2-3; possible D gene TRBD1, 6 bases. The germline V and J ends were trimmed by 3 bases and 4 bases, with 11 bases remaining between them. Per germline, CDR1 SQVTM and CDR2 ANQGSEA. The CDR3 totals 13 residues. CDR3 sequence reads: CSVEGQGPDTQYF. CDR3 sequence (DNA): TGCAGCGTTGAGGGGCAGGGGCCAGATACGCAGTATTTT.

By frequency in the sample, this clone is medium-sized. The chain has TRBV28 and TRBJ1-1; D not certain. CDR3 length: 15 amino acids. Trimming pared 6 bases from V and 1 base from J, leaving 15 bases between. Germline CDR1 and CDR2: MDHEN and SYDVKM. The CDR3 here is CASSPGGTQNTEAFF. CDR3 bases: TGTGCCAGCAGCCCCGGTGGAACACAGAACACTGAAGCTTTCTTT.

A few counts support this clone. The chain uses TRBV27 and TRBJ1-1; D might be TRBD1 (6 bases). The CDR3 loop spans 13 amino acids. The V end lost 5 bases, the J end lost 3 bases, and 10 bases lay between the germline ends. The germline V gene encodes CDR1 MNHEY and CDR2 SMNVEV (reference sequence). The CDR3 nucleotides are TGTGCCAGCAGTGTACAGGGTTACACTGAAGCTTTCTTT. Protein: CASSVQGYTEAFF.

In its sample, this clone was seen once. The gene calls are TRBV18 and TRBJ2-3; D is uncertain. Germline loops: CDR1 KGHSH, CDR2 LQKENI. The CDR3 extends over 12 amino acids. V was clipped by 2 bases and J by 4 bases, with 4 bases between them. The CDR3 nucleotides are TGTGCCAGCTCACCAGGGTCAGATACGCAGTATTTT. It translates to CASSPGSDTQYF.

This clone has only one observation. The chain is built from TRBV5-4 and TRBJ2-2, with 10 bases identical to TRBD2. CDR3 length: 17 amino acids. V lost 4 bases and J lost 3; bases outside the gene matches: 9. Germline CDR1 is SGHNT and CDR2 is YYREEE (reference sequence). CDR3 coding DNA: TGTGCCAGCAGCCTCCCCCCCAGCGGGAGGGACACCGGGGAGCTGTTTTTT. Protein product: CASSLPPSGRDTGELFF.

The V and J genes are TRBV12-5 and TRBJ2-1; TRBD1 matches at 8 bases. The trim removed 4 bases at V and 9 bases at J, leaving 2 bases unmatched. This CDR3 spans 12 amino acids. The V gene's germline CDR1 is LGHNT and CDR2 FRNRAP. The CDR3 protein is CASGWTGFEQFF. DNA for the CDR3: TGTGCTAGTGGTTGGACAGGGTTTGAGCAGTTCTTC. The variable domain in full, completed from reference TRBV12-5 and TRBJ2-1, reads DARVTQTPRHKVTEMGQEVTMRCQPILGHNTVFWYRQTMMQGLELLAYFRNRAPLDDSGMPKDRFSAEMPDATLATLKIQPSEPRDSAVYFCASGWTGFEQFFGPGTRLTVL.

This rearrangement joins TRBV5-1 to TRBJ2-1; 7 bases match TRBD1. Germline CDR1 reads SGHRS; CDR2 reads YFSETQ. The V gene end was trimmed by 0 bases and the J gene end by 6 bases; junction bases not matched to a gene: 0. This CDR3 region has 13 residues. In DNA, the CDR3 is TGCGCCAGCAGCTTGGCAGGGGGCAATGAGCAGTTCTTC. Its protein is CASSLAGGNEQFF.

The chain couples TRBV6-1 to TRBJ2-2; TRBD1 is a possible D gene (5 bases). Germline CDR1 is MNHNS and CDR2 is SASEGT. V was clipped by 1 base and J by 7 bases, with 13 bases between them. The CDR3 spans 15 residues. The CDR3 loop reads CASSEGPRAVGELFF. Written as DNA, the CDR3 is TGTGCCAGCAGTGAAGGGCCCAGGGCGGTCGGGGAGCTGTTTTTT.

A few counts support this clone. V is TRBV30 and J is TRBJ1-1; no clear D. CDR1 is GTSNPN and CDR2 is SVGIG in the germline V gene (reference sequence). V was pared by 0 bases and J by 2 bases, with 10 bases between. CDR3 length: 14 amino acids. The CDR3 region is CAWSVGHFNTEAFF. The CDR3 nucleotides are TGTGCCTGGAGTGTAGGGCATTTTAACACTGAAGCTTTCTTT.

The V and J genes are TRBV7-9 and TRBJ2-7; D is ambiguous. The CDR3 extends over 11 amino acids. The germline gives CDR1 SEHNR, CDR2 FQNEAQ (reference sequence). The V and J ends lost 2 bases and 5 bases respectively, with 4 bases between them. CDR3 amino acids: CASSLIDEQYF. CDR3 nucleotides: TGTGCCAGCAGCTTAATCGACGAGCAGTACTTC.

This clone came up a few times. The chain is built from TRBV11-2 and TRBJ1-2, with D possibly TRBD1 on 5 matching bases. Germline CDR1 reads SGHAT; CDR2 reads FQNNGV. Between the trimmed V and J ends, which lost 5 bases and 4 bases, there was a span of 11 bases. The length of the CDR3 is 13 residues. The CDR3 DNA follows: TGTGCCAGCAGCCTCCTAGGGACCTATGGCTACACCTTC. Translation gives CASSLLGTYGYTF.

This chain connects TRBV5-1 to TRBJ2-7; a possible D gene is TRBD1 (7 bases). The CDR3 is 13 residues long. From germline, CDR1 is SGHRS and CDR2 YFSETQ. V lost 3 bases to trimming and J lost 4 bases, with 11 bases between them. The CDR3: CASSWGDRYEQYF. The DNA of the CDR3 is TGCGCCAGCAGCTGGGGGGACAGATACGAGCAGTACTTC.

Here the CDR3 reads CASSQDRGGNEKLFF. The CDR3 coding sequence is TGCGCCAGCAGCCAAGACAGGGGGGGAAATGAAAAACTGTTTTTT. The J gene is TRBJ1-4, the V gene TRBV4-1; TRBD1 agrees at 7 bases. Germline V gene lookup returns CDR1 MGHRA and CDR2 YSYEKL. V gave up 0 bases and J gave up 5 bases; unmatched junction bases: 3. The CDR3 totals 15 residues.

This clone was observed a few times. The rearrangement uses TRBV19 and TRBJ2-4, with 8 bases identical to TRBD1. Germline V CDR1 and CDR2: LNHDA, SQIVND (reference sequence). With V trimmed by 4 bases and J by 8 bases, 13 bases remained unmatched. The CDR3 spans 16 residues. In DNA, the CDR3 is TGTGCCAGTAGTACAGGGGGCGTGAGGACCATGGACATTCAGTACTTC. Protein product: CASSTGGVRTMDIQYF.

The chain is built from TRBV27 and TRBJ2-1; D might be TRBD1 or TRBD2, each matching 5 bases. Germline values: CDR1 MNHEY, CDR2 SMNVEV (reference sequence). This CDR3 has 15 residues. V shed 6 bases and J shed 0 bases, with 12 bases lying between them. DNA of the CDR3: TGTGCCAGCAGGCTTGGGGGTAGCTCCTACAATGAGCAGTTCTTC. This translates into CASRLGGSSYNEQFF.

V is TRBV27 and J is TRBJ2-1, with TRBD1 matching 8 bases. Germline V gene lookup returns CDR1 MNHEY and CDR2 SMNVEV (reference sequence). V shed 6 bases and J 7 bases; nucleotides not matched to a gene: 17. The CDR3 spans 17 residues. The CDR3 protein is CASSPASRTGLMNEQFF. In DNA, the CDR3 is TGTGCCAGCAGCCCAGCCTCGAGGACAGGGTTGATGAATGAGCAGTTCTTC.

The V call is TRBV7-9, the J call TRBJ2-6, with D unclear. Trimming stripped 3 bases from V and 3 bases from J, with 3 bases between. Germline CDR1 is SEHNR and CDR2 is FQNEAQ (reference sequence). This CDR3 contains 13 residues. The CDR3 protein is CASSFGGANVLTF. The DNA of the CDR3 is TGTGCCAGCAGCTTTGGTGGGGCCAACGTCCTGACTTTC.

The chain has TRBV21-1 and TRBJ2-6; the table gives TRBD1 as D, unverified against the DNA. TRBV21-1 is a pseudogene. CDR3 size: 17 residues. The CDR3: CASSTFQVHSGANVLTF. The CDR3 DNA follows: TGTGCCAGCAGCACCTTCCAGGTTCACTCTGGGGCCAACGTCCTGACTTTC.

This clone appeared once. The chain employs TRBV2 and TRBJ2-5; 14 bases map to TRBD2. V was clipped by 3 bases and J by 5 bases; unmatched bases: 8. The germline gives CDR1 SNHLY, CDR2 FYNNEI. CDR3 size: 17 residues. CDR3 coding DNA: TGTGCCAGCAGTGACGGATCGGGACTAGCGGGAGAGGAGACCCAGTACTTC. It translates to CASSDGSGLAGEETQYF.

The gene calls are TRBV4-1 and TRBJ1-2; D is undetermined. Germline V gives CDR1 MGHRA, CDR2 YSYEKL. The CDR3 spans 10 residues. Trimming cost V 2 bases and J 6 bases, with 1 base left between them. In DNA, the CDR3 is TGCGCCAGCAGCCAACATGGCTACACCTTC. Amino acids: CASSQHGYTF.

The chain has TRBV6-1 and TRBJ1-1, with a tentative D call TRBD1 (5 bases). Trimming removed 3 bases at V and 2 bases at J, with 16 bases between. The CDR3 loop spans 16 amino acids. CDR1 is MNHNS, CDR2 SASEGT, per germline. For the CDR3, the DNA is TGTGCCAGCAGTGACCCTGGGGCTCTGGGTAACACTGAAGCTTTCTTT. Translated, it gives CASSDPGALGNTEAFF.